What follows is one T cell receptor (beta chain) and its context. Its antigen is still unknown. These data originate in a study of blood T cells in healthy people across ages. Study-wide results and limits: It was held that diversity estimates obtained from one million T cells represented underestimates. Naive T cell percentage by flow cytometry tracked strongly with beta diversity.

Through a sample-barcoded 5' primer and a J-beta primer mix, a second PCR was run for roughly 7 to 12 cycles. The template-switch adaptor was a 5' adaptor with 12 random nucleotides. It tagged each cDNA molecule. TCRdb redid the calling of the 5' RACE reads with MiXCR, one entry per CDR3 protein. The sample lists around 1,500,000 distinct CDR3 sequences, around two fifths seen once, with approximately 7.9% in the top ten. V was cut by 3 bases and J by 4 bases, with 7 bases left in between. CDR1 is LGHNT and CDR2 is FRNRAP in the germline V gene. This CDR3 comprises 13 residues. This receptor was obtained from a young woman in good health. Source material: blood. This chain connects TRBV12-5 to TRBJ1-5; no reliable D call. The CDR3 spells CASGFSGNQPQHF. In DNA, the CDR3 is TGTGCTAGTGGTTTTTCCGGGAATCAGCCCCAGCATTTT.